This T cell receptor (beta chain) comes out of a study of technical replicates of blood from several donors. Clones were read by immunoSEQ multiplex PCR, and TCRdb kept only the in-frame ones, dropping some. The table includes some 98,000 clones, around 95% detected once. The CDR3 is 15 residues long. CDR1 and CDR2 (germline): SNHLY, FYNNEI. With 6 bases clipped from V and 8 bases from J, the junction kept 11 bases outside the gene matches. The receptor was isolated from a human donor in good health. The material sequenced was T cells isolated from PBMCs. J is TRBJ2-2 and V is TRBV2, with 8 bases matching TRBD1. The CDR3 protein is CASRRNSGTGGELFF. Written as DNA, the CDR3 is TGTGCCAGCAGAAGAAACTCAGGGACAGGTGGGGAGCTGTTTTTT.